Included here is one T cell receptor beta chain sequence, with context. Profiled with immunoSEQ multiplex PCR; TCRdb holds only in-frame clones, not every one. The table has approximately 140,000 clones, approximately 84% seen once. The germline V gene encodes CDR1 SNHLY and CDR2 FYNNEI. V dropped 3 bases and J dropped 5 bases, with 16 bases sitting between them. CDR3 length equals 15 residues. These data are taken from a study of blood T cell repertoires in COVID-19. Overall study: Donors in Cohort 3 counted as recovered after two negative PCRs, clearance, or symptom resolution. Some COVID-19 samples were acute and others convalescent; all came from the United States, Italy and Spain. Nucleic acid was either cDNA or gDNA, and it came from T cells, B-cell-depleted T cells, or PBMCs.

The rearrangement joins TRBV2 to TRBJ2-5; a weak D match, TRBD1 (7 bases). The sample was PBMCs or T cells enriched from blood (not recorded which). This TCR was recovered from a man between 50 and 59 years old in a cohort exposed to, infected with or recovered from COVID-19 (not recorded which). The CDR3 sequence is CASSESKGAGETQYF. In DNA form, the CDR3 reads TGTGCCAGCAGTGAGAGTAAGGGGGCGGGGGAGACCCAGTACTTC.